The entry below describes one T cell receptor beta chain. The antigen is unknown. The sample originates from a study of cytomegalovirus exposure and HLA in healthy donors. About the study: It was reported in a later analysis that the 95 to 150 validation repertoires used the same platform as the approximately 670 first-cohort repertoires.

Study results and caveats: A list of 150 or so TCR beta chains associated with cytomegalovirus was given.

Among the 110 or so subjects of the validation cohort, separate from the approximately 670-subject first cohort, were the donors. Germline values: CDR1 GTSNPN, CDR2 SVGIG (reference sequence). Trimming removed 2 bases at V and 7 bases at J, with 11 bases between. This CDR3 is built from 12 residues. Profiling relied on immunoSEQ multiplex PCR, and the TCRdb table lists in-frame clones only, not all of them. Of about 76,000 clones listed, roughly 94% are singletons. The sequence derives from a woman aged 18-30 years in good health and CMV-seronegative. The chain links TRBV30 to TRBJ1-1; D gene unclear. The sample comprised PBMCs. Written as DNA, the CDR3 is TGTGCCTGGAGTCCCAGTCTGAATGAAGCTTTCTTT. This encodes CAWSPSLNEAFF.